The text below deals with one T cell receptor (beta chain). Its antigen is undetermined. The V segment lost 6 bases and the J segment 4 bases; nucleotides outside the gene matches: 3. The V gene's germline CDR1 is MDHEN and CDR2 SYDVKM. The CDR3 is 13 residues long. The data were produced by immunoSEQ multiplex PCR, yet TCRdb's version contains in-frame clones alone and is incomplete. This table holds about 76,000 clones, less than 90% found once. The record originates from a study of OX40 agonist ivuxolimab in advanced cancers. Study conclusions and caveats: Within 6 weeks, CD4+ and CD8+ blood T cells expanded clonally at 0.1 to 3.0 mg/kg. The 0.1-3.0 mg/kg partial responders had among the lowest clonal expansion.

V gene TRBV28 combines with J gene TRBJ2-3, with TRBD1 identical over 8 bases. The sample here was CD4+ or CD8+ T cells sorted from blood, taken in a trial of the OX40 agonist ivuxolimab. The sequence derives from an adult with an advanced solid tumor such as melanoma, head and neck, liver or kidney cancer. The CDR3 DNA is TGTGCCAGCAGGTTACAGGGGGCAGATACGCAGTATTTT. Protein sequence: CASRLQGADTQYF.